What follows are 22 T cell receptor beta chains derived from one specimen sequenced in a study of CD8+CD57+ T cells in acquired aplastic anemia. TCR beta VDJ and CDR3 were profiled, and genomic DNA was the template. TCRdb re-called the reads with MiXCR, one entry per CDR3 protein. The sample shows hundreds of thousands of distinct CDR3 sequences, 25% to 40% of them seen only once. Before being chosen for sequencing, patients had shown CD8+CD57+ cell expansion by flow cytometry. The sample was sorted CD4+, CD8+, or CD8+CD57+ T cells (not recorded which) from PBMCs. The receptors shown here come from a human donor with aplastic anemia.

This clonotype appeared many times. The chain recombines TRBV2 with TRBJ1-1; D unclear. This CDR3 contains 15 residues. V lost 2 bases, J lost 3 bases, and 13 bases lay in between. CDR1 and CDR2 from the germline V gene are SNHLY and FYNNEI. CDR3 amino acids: CASSEQLTRDTEAFF. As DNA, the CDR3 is TGTGCCAGCAGTGAACAGTTAACTCGGGACACTGAAGCTTTCTTT. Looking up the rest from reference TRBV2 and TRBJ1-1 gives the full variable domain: EPEVTQTPSHQVTQMGQEVILRCVPISNHLYFYWYRQILGQKVEFLVSFYNNEISEKSEIFDDQFSVERPDGSNFTLKIRSTKLEDSAMYFCASSEQLTRDTEAFFGQGTRLTVV.

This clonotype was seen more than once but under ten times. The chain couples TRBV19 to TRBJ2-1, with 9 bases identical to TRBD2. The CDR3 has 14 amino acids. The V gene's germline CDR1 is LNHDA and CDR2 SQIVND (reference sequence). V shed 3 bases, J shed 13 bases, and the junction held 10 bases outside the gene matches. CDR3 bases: TGTGCCAGTAGTATCGGAGGGCTAGCGGGACCTCAGTTCTTC. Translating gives CASSIGGLAGPQFF. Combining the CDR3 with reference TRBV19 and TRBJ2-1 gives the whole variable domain DGGITQSPKYLFRKEGQNVTLSCEQNLNHDAMYWYRQDPGQGLRLIYYSQIVNDFQKGDIAEGYSVSREKKESFPLTVTSAQKNPTAFYLCASSIGGLAGPQFFGPGTRLTVL.

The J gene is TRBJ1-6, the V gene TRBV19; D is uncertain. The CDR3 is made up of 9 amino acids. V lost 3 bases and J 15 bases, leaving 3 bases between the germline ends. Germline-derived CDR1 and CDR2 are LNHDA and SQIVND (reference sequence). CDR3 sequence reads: CASSIRLHF. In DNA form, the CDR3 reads TGTGCCAGTAGTATCCGCCTCCACTTT.

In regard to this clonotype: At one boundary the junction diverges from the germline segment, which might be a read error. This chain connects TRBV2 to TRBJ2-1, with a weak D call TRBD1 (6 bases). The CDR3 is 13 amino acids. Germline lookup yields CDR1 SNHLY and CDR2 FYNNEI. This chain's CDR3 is CVSSTGQINEQFF. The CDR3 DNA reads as TGTGTCAGCAGCACGGGACAAATAAATGAGCAGTTCTTC.

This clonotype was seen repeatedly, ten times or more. The CDR3 bases are TGCAATGCCCGTTGGGGGCGGGCAGGCTCCTACGAGCAGTACTTC. This codes for CNARWGRAGSYEQYF. The chain couples TRBV20-1 to TRBJ2-7; D is possibly TRBD1 (6 bases). Germline V gene lookup returns CDR1 DFQATT and CDR2 SNEGSKA (reference sequence). CDR3 length equals 15 residues.

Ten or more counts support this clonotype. The CDR3 DNA reads as TGTGCCAGTAGTATTTCCTCCACTCCCGCCTACGAGCAGTACTTC. It encodes CASSISSTPAYEQYF. The chain combines TRBV19 with TRBJ2-7; unclear D gene. V lost 3 bases to trimming and J lost 2 bases, with 14 bases between them. CDR1 LNHDA and CDR2 SQIVND come from the germline V gene (reference sequence). The CDR3 spans 15 residues.

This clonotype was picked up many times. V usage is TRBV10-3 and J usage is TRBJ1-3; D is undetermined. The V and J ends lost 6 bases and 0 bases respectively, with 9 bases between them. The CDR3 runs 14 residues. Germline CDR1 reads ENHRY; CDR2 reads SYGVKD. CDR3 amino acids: CAISGYGSGNTIYF. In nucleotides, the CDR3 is TGTGCCATCAGCGGGTATGGCTCTGGAAACACCATATATTTT.

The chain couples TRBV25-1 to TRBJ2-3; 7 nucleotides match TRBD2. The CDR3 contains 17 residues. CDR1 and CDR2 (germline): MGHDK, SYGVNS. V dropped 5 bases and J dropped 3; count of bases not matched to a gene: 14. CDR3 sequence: CASSRIEGGPVTDTQYF. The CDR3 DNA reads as TGTGCCAGCAGTCGAATAGAGGGAGGGCCGGTAACAGATACGCAGTATTTT.

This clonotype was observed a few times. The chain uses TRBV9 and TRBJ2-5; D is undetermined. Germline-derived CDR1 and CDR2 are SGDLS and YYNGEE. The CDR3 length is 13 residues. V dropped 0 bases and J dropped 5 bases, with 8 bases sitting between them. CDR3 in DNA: TGTGCCAGCAGCGTAGCCAGTCCGGAGACCCAGTACTTC. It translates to CASSVASPETQYF.

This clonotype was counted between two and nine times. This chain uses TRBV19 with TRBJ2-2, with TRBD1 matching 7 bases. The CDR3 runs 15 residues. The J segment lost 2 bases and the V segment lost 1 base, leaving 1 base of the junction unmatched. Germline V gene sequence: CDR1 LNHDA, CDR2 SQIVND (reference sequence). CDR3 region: CASSIGTGNTGELFF. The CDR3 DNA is TGTGCCAGTAGTATAGGGACAGGCAACACCGGGGAGCTGTTTTTT.

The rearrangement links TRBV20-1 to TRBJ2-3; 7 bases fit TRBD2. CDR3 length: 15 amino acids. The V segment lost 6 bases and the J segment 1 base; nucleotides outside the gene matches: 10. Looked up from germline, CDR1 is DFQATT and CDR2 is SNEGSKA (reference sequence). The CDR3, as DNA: TGCAGTGCCTGGAGTTCTAGCGGACGCACAGATACGCAGTATTTT. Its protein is CSAWSSSGRTDTQYF.

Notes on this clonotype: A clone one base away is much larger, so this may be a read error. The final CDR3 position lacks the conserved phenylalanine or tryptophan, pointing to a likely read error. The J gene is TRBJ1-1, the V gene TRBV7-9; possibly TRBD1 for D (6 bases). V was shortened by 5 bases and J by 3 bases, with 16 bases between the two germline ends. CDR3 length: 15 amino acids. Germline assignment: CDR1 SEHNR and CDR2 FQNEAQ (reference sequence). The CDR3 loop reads CASSIKGQVYTEAFS. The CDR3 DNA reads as TGTGCCAGCAGCATCAAGGGACAAGTATACACTGAAGCTTTCTCT.

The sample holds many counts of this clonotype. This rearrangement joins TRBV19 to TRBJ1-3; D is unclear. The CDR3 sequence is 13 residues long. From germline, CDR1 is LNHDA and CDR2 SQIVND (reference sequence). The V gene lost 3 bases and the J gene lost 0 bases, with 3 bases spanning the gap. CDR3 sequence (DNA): TGTGCCAGTAGTATTCTCTCTGGAAACACCATATATTTT. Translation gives CASSILSGNTIYF. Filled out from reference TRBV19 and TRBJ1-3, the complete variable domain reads DGGITQSPKYLFRKEGQNVTLSCEQNLNHDAMYWYRQDPGQGLRLIYYSQIVNDFQKGDIAEGYSVSREKKESFPLTVTSAQKNPTAFYLCASSILSGNTIYFGEGSWLTVV.

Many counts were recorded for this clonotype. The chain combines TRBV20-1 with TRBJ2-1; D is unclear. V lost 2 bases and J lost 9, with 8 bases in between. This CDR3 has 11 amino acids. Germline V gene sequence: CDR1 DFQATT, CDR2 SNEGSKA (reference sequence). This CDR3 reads CSARPTVEQFF. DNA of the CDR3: TGCAGTGCTAGACCCACCGTTGAGCAGTTCTTC.

Here the CDR3 reads CASSLTGDLEKLFF. CDR3 sequence (DNA): TGTGCCAGCAGTCTGACAGGGGATCTTGAAAAACTGTTTTTT. The chain joins TRBV12-3 or TRBV12-4 to TRBJ1-4; TRBD1 matches 8 bases. V lost 5 bases and J lost 7; bases outside the gene matches: 6. This CDR3 is 14 amino acids long.

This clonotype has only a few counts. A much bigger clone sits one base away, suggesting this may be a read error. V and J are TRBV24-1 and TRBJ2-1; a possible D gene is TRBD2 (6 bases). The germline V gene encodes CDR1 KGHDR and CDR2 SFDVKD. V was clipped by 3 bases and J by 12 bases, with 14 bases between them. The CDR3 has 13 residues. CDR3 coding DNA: TGTGCCACCAGTGATCGGAGGGGTCGGGTGCAGTTCTTC. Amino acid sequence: CATSDRRGRVQFF.

The CDR3 coding sequence is TGTGCCAGCAGCTTAACGGGGGCTAGCTCGAACACCGGGGAGCTGTTTTTT. Translating it yields CASSLTGASSNTGELFF. The rearrangement joins TRBV7-3 to TRBJ2-2; TRBD1 is a possible D gene (6 bases). In germline, CDR1 is SGHTA, CDR2 FQGTGA. The CDR3 covers 17 residues. V lost 0 bases to trimming and J lost 0 bases, with 11 bases between them. Full variable domain (outside the CDR3, taken from reference TRBV7-3 and TRBJ2-2): GAGVSQTPSNKVTEKGKYVELRCDPISGHTALYWYRQSLGQGPEFLIYFQGTGAADDSGLPNDRFFAVRPEGSVSTLKIQRTERGDSAVYLCASSLTGASSNTGELFFGEGSRLTVL.

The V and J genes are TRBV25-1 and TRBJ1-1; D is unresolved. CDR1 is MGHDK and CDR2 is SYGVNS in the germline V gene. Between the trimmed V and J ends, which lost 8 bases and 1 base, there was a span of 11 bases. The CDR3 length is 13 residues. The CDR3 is CASGPVSNTEAFF. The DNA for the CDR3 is TGTGCCAGCGGACCAGTCTCGAACACTGAAGCTTTCTTT.

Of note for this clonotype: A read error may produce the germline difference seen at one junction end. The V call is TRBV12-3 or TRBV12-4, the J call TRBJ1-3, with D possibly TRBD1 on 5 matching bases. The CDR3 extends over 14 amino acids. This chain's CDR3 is CASSSRDRGNTMYF. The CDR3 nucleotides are TGTGCCAGCAGTTCCCGGGACCGCGGAAACACCATGTATTTT.

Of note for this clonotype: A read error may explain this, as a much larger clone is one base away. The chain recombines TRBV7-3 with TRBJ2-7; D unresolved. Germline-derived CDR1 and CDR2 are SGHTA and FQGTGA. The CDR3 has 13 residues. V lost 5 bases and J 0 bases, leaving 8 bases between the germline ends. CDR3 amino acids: CASSRIDSYEQYF. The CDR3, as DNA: TGTGCCAGCAGCCGGATAGACTCCTACGAGCAGTACTTC.

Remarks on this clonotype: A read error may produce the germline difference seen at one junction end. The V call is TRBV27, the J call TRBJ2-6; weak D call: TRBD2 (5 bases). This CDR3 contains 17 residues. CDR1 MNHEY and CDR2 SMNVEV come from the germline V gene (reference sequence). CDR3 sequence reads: CAGSPTYETTGANVLTF. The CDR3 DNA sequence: TGTGCCGGCAGCCCGACCTACGAGACTACTGGGGCCAACGTCCTGACTTTC.

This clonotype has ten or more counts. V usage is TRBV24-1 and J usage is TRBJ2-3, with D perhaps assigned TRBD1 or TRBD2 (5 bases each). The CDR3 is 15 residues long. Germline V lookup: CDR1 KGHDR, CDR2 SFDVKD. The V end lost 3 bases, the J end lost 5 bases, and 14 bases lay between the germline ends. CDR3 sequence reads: CATSDTGLSEDTQYF. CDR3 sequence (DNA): TGTGCCACCAGTGATACAGGACTGTCCGAAGATACGCAGTATTTT.